What follows is one T cell receptor beta chain and its context. Germline-derived CDR1 and CDR2 are SGHVS and FQNEAQ. V was clipped by 3 bases and J by 2 bases, with 8 bases between them. The CDR3 is made up of 14 amino acids. The sample originates from a study of Ad26.COV2.S vaccination and SARS-CoV-2 variants. Some clones are missing from TCRdb's copy, which holds only in-frame ones; the method was immunoSEQ multiplex PCR. The sample consists of approximately 460,000 clones, roughly nine tenths of them appearing once. Treatment given: 15 to 20 received Ad26.COV2.S at low or high dose, single or two shots; 5 received placebo; per-sample allocation not given. Specimens were obtained on day 63 following the first vaccine or placebo injection. The sample came from a Boston adult aged 18-55 years.

The material was peripheral blood, obtained in a trial of Ad26.COV2.S vaccine versus placebo. The sequence was obtained from a person between 18 and 65 years old who received the Ad26.COV2.S COVID-19 vaccine or a placebo. V is TRBV7-8 and J is TRBJ1-5; the D is unclear. The CDR3 coding sequence is TGTGCCAGCAGCTTGGGTGTCGGCAATCAGCCCCAGCATTTT. Its translation is CASSLGVGNQPQHF.